The 9 T cell receptor beta chains in this list originate from one sample, sequenced in a study of OX40 agonist ivuxolimab in advanced cancers. Library preparation employed the immunoSEQ multiplex PCR assay. Entries here come from immuneACCESS through TCRdb and include only in-frame sequences with V and J called. Some clones fail to appear in such tables; in the studies checked, an unresolved V gene covers under half of the shortfall, and the cause of the remainder is unknown. This sample gives 90,000 to 130,000 clones in total; approximately 89% of them show up just once. The ten largest account for less than 0.35% of the sample. The sample here was CD4+ or CD8+ T cells sorted from blood, taken in a trial of the OX40 agonist ivuxolimab. These receptors all come from an adult with an advanced solid tumor such as melanoma, head and neck, liver or kidney cancer.

J is TRBJ2-4 and V is TRBV6-5, with 7 bases identical to TRBD1. CDR1 MNHEY and CDR2 SVGAGI come from the germline V gene. V trimming: 6 bases; J trimming: 1 base; junction bases outside the gene matches: 0. This CDR3 has 13 residues. The CDR3 loop is CASRQGAKNIQYF. In nucleotides, the CDR3 is TGTGCCAGCAGACAGGGGGCCAAAAACATTCAGTACTTC.

As for this clone: The same CDR3 arises from other DNA sequences in this sample as well. The V call is TRBV6-1, the J call TRBJ1-1; D gene unclear. The ends were cut back, 1 base at V and 0 bases at J, with 6 bases in the middle. The CDR3 is made up of 14 amino acids. The germline CDR1 and CDR2 sequences are MNHNS and SASEGT. The CDR3 spells CASSEGALNTEAFF. The DNA of the CDR3 is TGTGCCAGCAGTGAAGGGGCATTGAACACTGAAGCTTTCTTT.

The chain recombines TRBV2 with TRBJ1-3; D remains ambiguous. Trimming took off 6 bases at V and 0 bases at J, with 12 bases between the two ends. This CDR3 is 15 amino acids long. Per germline, CDR1 SNHLY and CDR2 FYNNEI. The CDR3 sequence: CASRARTNSGNTIYF. CDR3 nucleotides: TGTGCCAGCAGAGCCCGGACTAACTCTGGAAACACCATATATTTT.

V gene TRBV7-2 combines with J gene TRBJ2-1; D might be TRBD1 (6 bases). Looked up from germline, CDR1 is SGHTA and CDR2 is FQGNSA. Trimming shortened V by 0 bases and J by 2 bases, and 11 bases separated the two germline ends. The CDR3 is 16 amino acids. The CDR3 spells CASSLAQGLAYNEQFF. In DNA, the CDR3 is TGTGCCAGCAGCTTAGCGCAGGGGCTAGCCTACAATGAGCAGTTCTTC.

The chain uses TRBV27 and TRBJ1-4; D is possibly TRBD1 (6 bases). From germline, CDR1 is MNHEY and CDR2 SMNVEV (reference sequence). Deletions cut 5 bases from V and 3 bases from J, with 13 bases between. The CDR3 length is 15 residues. DNA of the CDR3: TGTGCCAGCAGTACAACAGGGTACGCTAATGAAAAACTGTTTTTT. The encoded protein is CASSTTGYANEKLFF. The full variable domain, rest sourced from reference TRBV27 and TRBJ1-4, is EAQVTQNPRYLITVTGKKLTVTCSQNMNHEYMSWYRQDPGLGLRQIYYSMNVEVTDKGDVPEGYKVSRKEKRNFPLILESPSPNQTSLYFCASSTTGYANEKLFFGSGTQLSVL.

CDR3 sequence reads: CASSSGEHQPQHF. Here the CDR3 DNA reads TGCGCCAGCAGCTCCGGGGAGCATCAGCCCCAGCATTTT. This chain connects TRBV5-1 to TRBJ1-5; D unresolved. Germline lookup yields CDR1 SGHRS and CDR2 YFSETQ. The CDR3 runs to 13 residues. The ends were cut back, 3 bases at V and 5 bases at J, with 9 bases in the middle.

This chain links TRBV5-1 with TRBJ1-6; D gene uncertain. V gave up 4 bases and J gave up 2 bases, with 10 bases separating them. Germline lookup yields CDR1 SGHRS and CDR2 YFSETQ. This CDR3 spans 15 amino acids. For the CDR3, the DNA is TGCGCCAGCAGCGACGGCGGAGCCTATAATTCACCCCTCCACTTT. Translated: CASSDGGAYNSPLHF.

The chain is built from TRBV18 and TRBJ2-2, with 9 bases lining up with TRBD1. J lost 5 bases, V lost 5 bases, and 9 bases had no gene match. The CDR3 has 16 amino acids. Germline-derived CDR1 and CDR2 are KGHSH and LQKENI. The CDR3 coding sequence is TGTGCCAGCTCAGCCCCGGGACAGGGCAAGACCGGGGAGCTGTTTTTT. Protein sequence: CASSAPGQGKTGELFF.

The chain recombines TRBV28 with TRBJ2-7; D might be TRBD1 (6 bases). V was shortened by 4 bases and J by 12 bases, with 16 bases between the two germline ends. This CDR3 comprises 12 residues. Germline V gene data show CDR1 as MDHEN and CDR2 as SYDVKM. The CDR3 DNA reads as TGTGCCAGCAGTTCCGAGCGGAGAGGGGGGTACTTC. It yields the protein CASSSERRGGYF.